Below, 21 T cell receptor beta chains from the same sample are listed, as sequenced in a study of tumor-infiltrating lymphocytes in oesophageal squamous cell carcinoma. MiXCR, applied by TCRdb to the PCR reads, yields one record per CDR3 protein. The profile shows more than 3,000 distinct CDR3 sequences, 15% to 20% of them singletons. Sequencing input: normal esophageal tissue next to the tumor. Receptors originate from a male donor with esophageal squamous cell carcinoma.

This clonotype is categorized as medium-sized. The DNA for the CDR3 is TGTGCCAGCGTAGGGACGTCCTTCTCTGGGGCCAACGTCCTGACTTTC. Translating it yields CASVGTSFSGANVLTF. The chain links TRBV6-1 to TRBJ2-6; D might be TRBD1 or TRBD2, each matching 5 bases. The CDR3 consists of 16 residues. Germline CDR1 MNHNS, CDR2 SASEGT. Trimming pared 8 bases from V and 0 bases from J, leaving 14 bases between.

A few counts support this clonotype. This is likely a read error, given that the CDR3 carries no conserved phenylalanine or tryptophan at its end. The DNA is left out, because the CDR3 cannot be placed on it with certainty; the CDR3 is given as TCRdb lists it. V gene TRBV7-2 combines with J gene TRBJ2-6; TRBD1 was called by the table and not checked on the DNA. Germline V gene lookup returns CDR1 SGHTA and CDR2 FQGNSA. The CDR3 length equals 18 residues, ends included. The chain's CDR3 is CASSFSRSGTKNIQYFGA.

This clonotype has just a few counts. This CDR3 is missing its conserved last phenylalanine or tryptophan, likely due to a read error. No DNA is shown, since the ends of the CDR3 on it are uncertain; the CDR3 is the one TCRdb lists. The CDR3 region is CASTPSTANYGYTFGS. The chain recombines TRBV6-1 with TRBJ2-7; the tabulated D call, TRBD1, remains unverified against the DNA. From germline, CDR1 is MNHNS and CDR2 SASEGT. The CDR3 contains 16 residues when both ends are counted.

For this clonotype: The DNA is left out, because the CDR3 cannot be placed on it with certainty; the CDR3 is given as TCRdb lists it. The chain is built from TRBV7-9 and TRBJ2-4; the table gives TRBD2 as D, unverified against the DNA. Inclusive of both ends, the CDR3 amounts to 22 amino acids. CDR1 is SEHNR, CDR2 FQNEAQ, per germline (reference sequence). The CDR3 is CASSVGLVNEQFFGPGKNIQYF.

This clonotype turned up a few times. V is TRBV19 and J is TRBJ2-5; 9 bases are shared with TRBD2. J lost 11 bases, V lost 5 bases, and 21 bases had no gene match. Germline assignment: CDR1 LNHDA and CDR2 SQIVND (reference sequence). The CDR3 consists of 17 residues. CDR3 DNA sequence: TGTGCCAGTAGTCCCGAGCCTAGCGGGGTCTTTTACAATGAGCAGTACTTC. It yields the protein CASSPEPSGVFYNEQYF.

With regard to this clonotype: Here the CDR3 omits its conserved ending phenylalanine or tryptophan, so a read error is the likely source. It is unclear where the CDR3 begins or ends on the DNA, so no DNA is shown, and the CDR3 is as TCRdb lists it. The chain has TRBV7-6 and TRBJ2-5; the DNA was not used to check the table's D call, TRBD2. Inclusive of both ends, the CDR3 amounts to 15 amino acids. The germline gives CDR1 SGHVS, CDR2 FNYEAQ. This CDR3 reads CASSSGYNSPLHFGN.

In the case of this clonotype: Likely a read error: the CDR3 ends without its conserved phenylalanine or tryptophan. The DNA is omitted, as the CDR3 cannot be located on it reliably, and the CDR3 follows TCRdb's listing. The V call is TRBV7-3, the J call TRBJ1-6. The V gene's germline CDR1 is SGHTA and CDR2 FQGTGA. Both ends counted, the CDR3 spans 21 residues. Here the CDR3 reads CASSTSGGTSGGALNEQFFGP.

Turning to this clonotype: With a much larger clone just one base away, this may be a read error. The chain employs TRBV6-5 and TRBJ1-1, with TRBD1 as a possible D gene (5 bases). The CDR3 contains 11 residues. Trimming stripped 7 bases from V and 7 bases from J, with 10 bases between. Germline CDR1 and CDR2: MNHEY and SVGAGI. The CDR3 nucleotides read TGTGCCAGCAAGGACAACGGTGAAGCTTTCTTT. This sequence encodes CASKDNGEAFF.

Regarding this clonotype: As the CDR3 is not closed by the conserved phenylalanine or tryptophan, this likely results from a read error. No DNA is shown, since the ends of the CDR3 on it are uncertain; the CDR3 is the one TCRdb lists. CDR3 protein: CAISEWGLA. The chain has TRBV10-3 and TRBJ2-1; TRBD2, the D gene given by the table, was not confirmed from the DNA. The CDR3 has 9 residues if both end residues are counted. CDR1 and CDR2 (germline): ENHRY, SYGVKD.

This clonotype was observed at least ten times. The chain's CDR3 is CATSQGLEQYF. CDR3 sequence (DNA): TGTGCCACCAGTCAGGGGCTCGAGCAGTACTTC. The chain combines TRBV24-1 with TRBJ2-7, with D possibly being TRBD1 (6 bases). This CDR3 spans 11 amino acids. Trimming left V 6 bases short and J 6 bases short, with 8 bases between. Per the germline V gene, CDR1 is KGHDR and CDR2 is SFDVKD.

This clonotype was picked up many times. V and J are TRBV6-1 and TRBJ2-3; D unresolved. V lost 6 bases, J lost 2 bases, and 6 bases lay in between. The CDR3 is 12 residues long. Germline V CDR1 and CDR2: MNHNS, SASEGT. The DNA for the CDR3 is TGTGCCAGCAGCAGCCACACAGATACGCAGTATTTT. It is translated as CASSSHTDTQYF.

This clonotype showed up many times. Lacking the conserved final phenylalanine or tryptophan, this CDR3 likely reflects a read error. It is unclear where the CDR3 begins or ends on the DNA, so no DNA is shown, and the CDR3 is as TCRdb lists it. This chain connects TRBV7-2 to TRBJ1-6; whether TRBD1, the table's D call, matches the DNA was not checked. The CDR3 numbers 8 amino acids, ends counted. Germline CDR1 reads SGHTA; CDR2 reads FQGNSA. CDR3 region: CASASGRG.

CDR3 residues: CASSFQPTGSAGELYF. CDR3 in DNA: TGTGCCAGCAGTTTCCAACCGACAGGATCGGCCGGGGAGCTGTATTTT. The gene calls are TRBV27 and TRBJ2-3; tentatively, D is TRBD1 (6 bases). V dropped 3 bases and J dropped 14 bases, with 27 bases sitting between them. The germline V gene encodes CDR1 MNHEY and CDR2 SMNVEV (reference sequence). This CDR3 is 16 amino acids long.

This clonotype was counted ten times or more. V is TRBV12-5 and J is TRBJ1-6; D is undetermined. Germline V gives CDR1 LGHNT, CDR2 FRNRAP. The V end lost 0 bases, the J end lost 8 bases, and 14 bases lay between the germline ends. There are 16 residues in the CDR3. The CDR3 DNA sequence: TGTGCTAGTGGTTTGGTTGTGGGCGCGGGTGATTCACCCCTCCACTTT. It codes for CASGLVVGAGDSPLHF.

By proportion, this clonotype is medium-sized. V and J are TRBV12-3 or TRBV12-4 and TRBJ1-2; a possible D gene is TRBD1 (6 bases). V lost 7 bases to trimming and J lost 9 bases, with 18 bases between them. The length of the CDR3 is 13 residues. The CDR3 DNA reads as TGTGCCAGCACCCCTGGACAGCGCCTGAGCTACACCTTC. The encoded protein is CASTPGQRLSYTF.

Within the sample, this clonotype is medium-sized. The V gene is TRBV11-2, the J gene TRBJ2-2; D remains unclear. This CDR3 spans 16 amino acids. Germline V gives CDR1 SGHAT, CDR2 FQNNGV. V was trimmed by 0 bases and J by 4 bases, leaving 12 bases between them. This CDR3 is CASSLEEQASTGELFF. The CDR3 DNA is TGTGCCAGCAGCTTAGAAGAGCAGGCGAGCACCGGGGAGCTGTTTTTT.

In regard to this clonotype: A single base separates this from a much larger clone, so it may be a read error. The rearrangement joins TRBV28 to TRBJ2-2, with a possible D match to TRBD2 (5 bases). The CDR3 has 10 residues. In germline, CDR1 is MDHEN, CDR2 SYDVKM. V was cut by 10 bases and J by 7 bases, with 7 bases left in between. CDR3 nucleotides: TGTGCCACTAGCATCGGGGAGCTGTTTTTT. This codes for CATSIGELFF.

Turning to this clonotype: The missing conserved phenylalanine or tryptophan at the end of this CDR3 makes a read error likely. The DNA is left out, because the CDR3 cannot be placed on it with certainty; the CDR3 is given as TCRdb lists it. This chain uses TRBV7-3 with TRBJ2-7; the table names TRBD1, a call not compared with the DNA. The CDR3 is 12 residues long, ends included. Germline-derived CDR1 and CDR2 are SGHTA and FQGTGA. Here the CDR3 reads CASSIEGPRGLS.

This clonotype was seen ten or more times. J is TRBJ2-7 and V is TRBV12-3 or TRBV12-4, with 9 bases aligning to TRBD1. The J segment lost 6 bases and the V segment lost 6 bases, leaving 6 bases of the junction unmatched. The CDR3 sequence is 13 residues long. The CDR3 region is CASSPTDRGEQYF. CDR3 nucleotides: TGTGCCAGCAGCCCCACGGACAGGGGCGAGCAGTACTTC.

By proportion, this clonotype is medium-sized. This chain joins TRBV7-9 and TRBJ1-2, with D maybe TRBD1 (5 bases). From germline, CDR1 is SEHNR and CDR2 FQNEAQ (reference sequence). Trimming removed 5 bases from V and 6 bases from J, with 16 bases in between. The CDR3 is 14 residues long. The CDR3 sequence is CASSLFGGGDGYTF. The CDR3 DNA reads TGTGCCAGCAGCCTTTTCGGCGGGGGTGATGGCTACACCTTC.

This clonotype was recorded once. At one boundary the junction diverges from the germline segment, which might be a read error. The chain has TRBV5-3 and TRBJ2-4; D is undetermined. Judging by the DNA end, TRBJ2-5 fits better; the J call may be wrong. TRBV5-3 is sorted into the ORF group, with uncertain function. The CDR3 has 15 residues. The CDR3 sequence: CASSFSQAASETQYF. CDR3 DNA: TGTGCCAGCAGCTTTTCCCAGGCCGCGAGTGAGACCCAGTACTTC.